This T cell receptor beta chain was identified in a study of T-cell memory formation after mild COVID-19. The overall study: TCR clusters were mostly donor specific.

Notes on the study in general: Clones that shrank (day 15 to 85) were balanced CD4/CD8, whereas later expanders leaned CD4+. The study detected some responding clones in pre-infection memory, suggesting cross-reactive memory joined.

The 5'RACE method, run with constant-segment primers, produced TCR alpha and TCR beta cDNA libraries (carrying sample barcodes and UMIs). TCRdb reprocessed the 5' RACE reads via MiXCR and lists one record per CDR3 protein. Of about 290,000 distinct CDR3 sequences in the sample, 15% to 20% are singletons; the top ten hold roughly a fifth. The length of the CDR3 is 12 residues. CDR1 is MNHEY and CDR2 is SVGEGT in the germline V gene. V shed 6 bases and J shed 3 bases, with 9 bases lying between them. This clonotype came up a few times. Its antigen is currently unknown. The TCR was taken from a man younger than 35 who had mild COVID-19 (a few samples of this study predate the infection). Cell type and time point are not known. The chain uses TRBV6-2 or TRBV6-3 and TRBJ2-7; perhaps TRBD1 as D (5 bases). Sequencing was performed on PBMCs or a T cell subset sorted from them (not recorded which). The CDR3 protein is CASSRVHYEQYF. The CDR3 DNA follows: TGTGCCAGCAGCAGGGTCCACTACGAGCAGTACTTC.